One and the same sample provided the 27 T cell receptor beta chains below, sequenced in a study of blood T cell repertoires in COVID-19. The data were produced by immunoSEQ multiplex PCR, yet TCRdb's version contains in-frame clones alone and is incomplete. Found here are approximately 170,000 clones, about 86% of them singletons; the top ten hold about 10%. The sequencing sample was made of peripheral blood. The receptors were gathered from a woman in her sixties or seventies with COVID-19, enrolled during active disease.

Here the CDR3 DNA reads TGTGCCAGCAGCCCTCTTGCGGGGAGCCGTGGCTACACCTTC. Amino acids: CASSPLAGSRGYTF. The J gene is TRBJ1-2, the V gene TRBV11-1; D gene unclear. Germline V gene data show CDR1 as SGHAT and CDR2 as FQDESV (reference sequence). The V gene lost 5 bases and the J gene lost 7 bases, with 17 bases spanning the gap. This CDR3 is built from 14 residues.

The chain links TRBV4-1 to TRBJ1-5; D may be TRBD1 (5 bases). V shed 1 base and J shed 3 bases, with 13 bases lying between them. This CDR3 comprises 16 residues. Germline V gene sequence: CDR1 MGHRA, CDR2 YSYEKL. The CDR3 is CASSQVTGPDNQPQHF. As DNA, the CDR3 is TGCGCCAGCAGCCAAGTCACAGGCCCTGACAATCAGCCCCAGCATTTT.

The sample holds one count of this clone. This chain uses TRBV5-5 with TRBJ1-4, with 9 bases that match TRBD1. Per the germline V gene, CDR1 is SGHKS and CDR2 is YYEKEE (reference sequence). CDR3 size: 18 residues. J gave up 8 bases and V 4 bases, and 18 bases lay outside the gene matches. CDR3 sequence reads: CASSPGDRATSGQEKLFF. CDR3 sequence (DNA): TGTGCCAGCAGCCCGGGGGACAGGGCAACCTCGGGCCAGGAAAAACTGTTTTTT.

J is TRBJ2-1 and V is TRBV12-5, with TRBD2 matching over 7 bases. Germline V gene data show CDR1 as LGHNT and CDR2 as FRNRAP. This CDR3 region has 15 residues. J was trimmed by 9 bases and V by 0 bases; bases with no gene match: 8. CDR3 amino acids: CASGLVVGGTVEQFF. CDR3 nucleotide sequence: TGTGCTAGTGGTTTGGTAGTCGGGGGGACGGTTGAGCAGTTCTTC.

The rearrangement links TRBV4-3 to TRBJ1-2; possibly TRBD1 for D (5 bases). CDR1 and CDR2 from the germline V gene are LGHNA and YSLEER. The CDR3 runs 15 residues. The ends were cut back, 0 bases at V and 4 bases at J, with 12 bases in the middle. The CDR3 loop is CASSQDLRRAYGYTF. The CDR3 coding sequence is TGCGCCAGCAGCCAAGATCTCCGCAGGGCCTATGGCTACACCTTC.

The J gene is TRBJ2-1, the V gene TRBV19; TRBD2 aligns across 11 bases. V trimming: 9 bases; J trimming: 6 bases; junction bases outside the gene matches: 7. The CDR3 extends over 14 amino acids. Germline V gives CDR1 LNHDA, CDR2 SQIVND (reference sequence). CDR3 coding DNA: TGTGCCAGCACAAGACTAGCGGGATCCAATGAGCAGTTCTTC. Protein sequence: CASTRLAGSNEQFF.

This chain uses TRBV5-1 with TRBJ1-2, with TRBD1 matching 8 bases. Germline V gives CDR1 SGHRS, CDR2 YFSETQ. Losses at the gene ends were 4 bases for V and 4 bases for J; bases not matched to a gene: 9. CDR3 length: 15 amino acids. The CDR3 spells CASSPFGQGVYGYTF. CDR3 DNA sequence: TGCGCCAGCAGCCCGTTTGGACAGGGCGTCTATGGCTACACCTTC.

This clone was seen only once. The chain joins TRBV7-2 to TRBJ2-1; D might be TRBD1 (6 bases). Germline V gene data show CDR1 as SGHTA and CDR2 as FQGNSA. This CDR3 comprises 14 residues. V lost 5 bases and J 6 bases, leaving 14 bases between the germline ends. This chain's CDR3 is CASSQGVRGNEQFF. In DNA, the CDR3 is TGTGCCAGCAGCCAGGGTGTCAGGGGCAATGAGCAGTTCTTC.

The chain combines TRBV12-3 or TRBV12-4 with TRBJ2-7, with a weak D call TRBD1 (5 bases). V shed 6 bases and J shed 2 bases, with 11 bases lying between them. The CDR3 length is 13 residues. This CDR3 is CASRTTGTYEQYF. The CDR3 DNA reads as TGTGCCAGCAGGACAACAGGAACCTACGAGCAGTACTTC.

This chain links TRBV3-1 (or the pseudogene TRBV3-2) with TRBJ2-5; TRBD2 matches at 9 bases. Germline CDR1 and CDR2: LGHDT and YNNKEL (reference sequence). V was pared by 0 bases and J by 3 bases, with 5 bases of the junction left unmatched. This CDR3 is 16 amino acids long. The CDR3 region has the DNA TGTGCCAGCAGCCAAGATTTCCTAGCGGGAAAAGAGACCCAGTACTTC. Encoded protein: CASSQDFLAGKETQYF.

The J gene is TRBJ2-1, the V gene TRBV19; tentative D call: TRBD1 (5 bases). V shed 3 bases and J shed 8 bases, with 20 bases lying between them. The CDR3 is 16 amino acids. Looked up from germline, CDR1 is LNHDA and CDR2 is SQIVND (reference sequence). In nucleotides, the CDR3 is TGTGCCAGTAGTATGAGGCAGGGATATCCCCTCGATGAGCAGTTCTTC. This gives the protein CASSMRQGYPLDEQFF.

This clone was seen a handful of times. The chain recombines TRBV28 with TRBJ1-1; weak D call: TRBD1 (6 bases). This CDR3 comprises 13 residues. Between the trimmed V and J ends, which lost 5 bases and 11 bases, there was a span of 18 bases. Germline V lookup: CDR1 MDHEN, CDR2 SYDVKM. CDR3 in DNA: TGTGCCAGCAGTAATATACAGGGACCGTGGGCTTTCTTT. Protein product: CASSNIQGPWAFF. Filled out from reference TRBV28 and TRBJ1-1, the complete variable domain reads DVKVTQSSRYLVKRTGEKVFLECVQDMDHENMFWYRQDPGLGLRLIYFSYDVKMKEKGDIPEGYSVSREKKERFSLILESASTNQTSMYLCASSNIQGPWAFFGQGTRLTVV.

The chain joins TRBV27 to TRBJ1-1; 7 nucleotides match TRBD1. Per germline, CDR1 MNHEY and CDR2 SMNVEV (reference sequence). The J segment lost 1 base and the V segment lost 3 bases, leaving 5 bases of the junction unmatched. This CDR3 has 15 amino acids. CDR3 DNA sequence: TGTGCCAGCAGTTTCATCCCAGGGGGGAACACTGAAGCTTTCTTT. This codes for CASSFIPGGNTEAFF.

The chain links TRBV19 to TRBJ1-4, with 10 bases matching TRBD1. Germline V gene data show CDR1 as LNHDA and CDR2 as SQIVND (reference sequence). The CDR3 runs 16 residues. The V segment lost 7 bases and the J segment 1 base; nucleotides outside the gene matches: 6. The CDR3 loop reads CASTWDRGGTNEKLFF. The CDR3 coding sequence is TGTGCCAGTACCTGGGACAGGGGCGGAACTAATGAAAAACTGTTTTTT. The full variable domain, its missing parts supplied by reference TRBV19 and TRBJ1-4, is DGGITQSPKYLFRKEGQNVTLSCEQNLNHDAMYWYRQDPGQGLRLIYYSQIVNDFQKGDIAEGYSVSREKKESFPLTVTSAQKNPTAFYLCASTWDRGGTNEKLFFGSGTQLSVL.

Here the CDR3 DNA reads TGTGCCAGCAGTGAAGCGTTAGCGGGAGGCGAGACCCAGTACTTC. It translates to CASSEALAGGETQYF. The gene calls are TRBV2 and TRBJ2-5; 10 bases fit TRBD2. Per the germline V gene, CDR1 is SNHLY and CDR2 is FYNNEI. J lost 5 bases, V lost 0 bases, and 3 bases had no gene match. The CDR3 spans 15 residues.

In regard to this clone: Germline and junction disagree at one end, which may indicate a read error. The chain couples TRBV30 to TRBJ2-3; 10 positions agree with TRBD2. Germline assignment: CDR1 GTSNPN and CDR2 SVGIG (reference sequence). This CDR3 spans 15 amino acids. The CDR3 spells CAWSVSSGSIDTQYF. The CDR3 DNA sequence: TGTGCCTGGAGTGTGTCTAGCGGGAGCATAGATACGCAGTATTTT.

V usage is TRBV6-2 or TRBV6-3 and J usage is TRBJ2-7; the match to TRBD2 covers 14 bases. Per germline, CDR1 MNHEY and CDR2 SVGEGT. This CDR3 has 14 residues. V shed 5 bases, J shed 6 bases, and the junction held 3 bases outside the gene matches. This chain's CDR3 is CASSTGTSGGEQYF. The CDR3 DNA reads TGTGCCAGCAGTACCGGGACTAGCGGGGGCGAGCAGTACTTC.

The chain employs TRBV24-1 and TRBJ1-1, with a weak D call TRBD1 (6 bases). This CDR3 contains 16 residues. The V gene's germline CDR1 is KGHDR and CDR2 SFDVKD. V gave up 8 bases and J gave up 5 bases, with 23 bases separating them. CDR3 sequence reads: CATTGRGGMGRTEAFF. In DNA form, the CDR3 reads TGTGCCACCACGGGCAGGGGTGGCATGGGGCGGACTGAAGCTTTCTTT.

This clone is a singleton in its sample. V and J are TRBV5-5 and TRBJ1-5; D remains unclear. Germline CDR1 is SGHKS and CDR2 is YYEKEE (reference sequence). V shed 4 bases and J shed 0 bases, with 11 bases lying between them. This CDR3 has 15 amino acids. Here the CDR3 DNA reads TGTGCCAGCAGCCAAGCTGCCTCTAGCAATCAGCCCCAGCATTTT. As protein: CASSQAASSNQPQHF.

This clone occurred a few times. The CDR3 loop is CAWADRGRYNQPQHF. DNA for the CDR3: TGTGCCTGGGCCGACAGGGGGCGATACAATCAGCCCCAGCATTTT. This rearrangement joins TRBV30 to TRBJ1-5; 10 bases map to TRBD1. Germline V lookup: CDR1 GTSNPN, CDR2 SVGIG (reference sequence). The trim removed 5 bases at V and 3 bases at J, leaving 7 bases unmatched. The CDR3 is 15 amino acids.

This chain links TRBV24-1 with TRBJ2-7; D is possibly TRBD2 (6 bases). CDR3 length equals 16 residues. Germline CDR1 reads KGHDR; CDR2 reads SFDVKD. Trimming removed 3 bases at V and 0 bases at J, with 14 bases between. The chain's CDR3 is CATSDPKDGSSYEQYF. In nucleotides, the CDR3 is TGTGCCACCAGTGATCCCAAGGACGGGAGCTCCTACGAGCAGTACTTC.

The rearrangement joins TRBV18 to TRBJ1-5; D not certain. Germline V gene lookup returns CDR1 KGHSH and CDR2 LQKENI. Trimming cost V 3 bases and J 3 bases, with 6 bases left between them. The CDR3 length is 13 residues. Written as DNA, the CDR3 is TGTGCCAGCTCACCGACATTCAATCAGCCCCAGCATTTT. The encoded protein is CASSPTFNQPQHF.

V gene TRBV19 combines with J gene TRBJ2-2; 7 nucleotides align to TRBD1. Germline CDR1 is LNHDA and CDR2 is SQIVND (reference sequence). This CDR3 comprises 19 residues. J was trimmed by 4 bases and V by 5 bases; bases with no gene match: 19. This chain's CDR3 is CASSREKGQSFFTTGELFF. For the CDR3, the DNA is TGTGCCAGTAGTCGGGAAAAGGGACAGAGCTTTTTTACCACCGGGGAGCTGTTTTTT.

The V call is TRBV4-3, the J call TRBJ2-5; TRBD2 might be the D (5 bases). Germline-derived CDR1 and CDR2 are LGHNA and YSLEER. Trimming took 1 base from V and 6 from J, leaving 12 bases between them. The CDR3 is made up of 14 amino acids. CDR3 region: CASSQGSPGKTQYF. In DNA, the CDR3 is TGCGCCAGCAGCCAAGGTAGTCCGGGGAAGACCCAGTACTTC.

This clone showed up just once. The chain carries TRBV19 and TRBJ1-5, with D unresolved. The CDR3 consists of 15 residues. Trimming cost V 6 bases and J 1 base, with 13 bases left between them. Germline loops: CDR1 LNHDA, CDR2 SQIVND (reference sequence). The DNA of the CDR3 is TGTGCCAGTAGGACGGGAAGTACCAGCAATCAGCCCCAGCATTTT. This codes for CASRTGSTSNQPQHF.

The J gene is TRBJ1-5, the V gene TRBV28, with D perhaps matching TRBD1 (5 bases). The CDR3 loop spans 16 amino acids. Trimming stripped 3 bases from V and 1 base from J, with 13 bases between. CDR1 is MDHEN, CDR2 SYDVKM, per germline. The CDR3, as DNA: TGTGCCAGCAGTTTTCGAGCAGGACACAGCAATCAGCCCCAGCATTTT. This codes for CASSFRAGHSNQPQHF.

V usage is TRBV27 and J usage is TRBJ2-7; TRBD2 agrees at 9 bases. This CDR3 region has 16 residues. Losses at the gene ends were 6 bases for V and 4 bases for J; bases not matched to a gene: 13. Germline V gene data show CDR1 as MNHEY and CDR2 as SMNVEV (reference sequence). CDR3 nucleotide sequence: TGTGCCAGCAGGAAACCGGATTTAGCGGGAGCGTACGAGCAGTACTTC. Translating gives CASRKPDLAGAYEQYF.